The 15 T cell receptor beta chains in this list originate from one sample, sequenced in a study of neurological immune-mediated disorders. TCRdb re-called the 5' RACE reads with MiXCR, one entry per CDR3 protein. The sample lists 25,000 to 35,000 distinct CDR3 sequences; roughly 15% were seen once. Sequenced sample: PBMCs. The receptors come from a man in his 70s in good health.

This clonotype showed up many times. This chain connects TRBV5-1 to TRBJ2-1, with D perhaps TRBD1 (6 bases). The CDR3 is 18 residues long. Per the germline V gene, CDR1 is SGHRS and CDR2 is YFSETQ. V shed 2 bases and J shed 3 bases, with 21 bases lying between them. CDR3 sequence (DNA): TGCGCCAGCAGCTTTTCGTCTATGAGTGGGGGCTTCTACAATGAGCAGTTCTTC. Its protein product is CASSFSSMSGGFYNEQFF.

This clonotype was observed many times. Here the CDR3 reads CASSLYTGGHGYTF. DNA of the CDR3: TGCGCCAGCAGCTTATATACAGGGGGTCATGGCTACACCTTC. The rearrangement joins TRBV5-1 to TRBJ1-2; 8 bases are shared with TRBD1. Trimming cost V 2 bases and J 6 bases; bases outside gene matches: 6. Per germline, CDR1 SGHRS and CDR2 YFSETQ. The length of the CDR3 is 14 residues.

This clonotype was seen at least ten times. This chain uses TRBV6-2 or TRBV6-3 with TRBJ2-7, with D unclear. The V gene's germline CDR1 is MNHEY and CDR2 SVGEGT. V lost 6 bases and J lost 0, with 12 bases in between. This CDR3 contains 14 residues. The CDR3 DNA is TGTGCCAGCAGAAAAGACTTAAGCTCCTACGAGCAGTACTTC. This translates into CASRKDLSSYEQYF.

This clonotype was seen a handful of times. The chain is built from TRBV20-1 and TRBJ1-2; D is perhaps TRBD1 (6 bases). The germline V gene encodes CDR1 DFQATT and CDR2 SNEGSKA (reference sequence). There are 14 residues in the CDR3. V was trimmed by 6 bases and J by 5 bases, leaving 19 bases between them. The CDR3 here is CSALGQPLGYGYTF. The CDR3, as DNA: TGCAGTGCGTTAGGACAGCCCCTTGGGTATGGCTACACCTTC.

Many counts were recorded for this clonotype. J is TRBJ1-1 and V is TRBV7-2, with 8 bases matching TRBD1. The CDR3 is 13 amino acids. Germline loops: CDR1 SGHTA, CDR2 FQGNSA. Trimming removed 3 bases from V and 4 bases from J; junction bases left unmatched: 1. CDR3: CASSFGQGTEAFF. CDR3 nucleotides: TGTGCCAGCAGCTTCGGACAGGGCACTGAAGCTTTCTTT.

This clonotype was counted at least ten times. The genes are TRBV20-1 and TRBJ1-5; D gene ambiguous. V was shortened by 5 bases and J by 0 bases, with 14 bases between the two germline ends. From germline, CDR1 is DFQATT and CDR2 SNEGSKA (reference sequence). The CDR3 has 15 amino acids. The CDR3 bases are TGCAGTGCTCTAAGAGGTGGTTATAGCAATCAGCCCCAGCATTTT. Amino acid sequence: CSALRGGYSNQPQHF.

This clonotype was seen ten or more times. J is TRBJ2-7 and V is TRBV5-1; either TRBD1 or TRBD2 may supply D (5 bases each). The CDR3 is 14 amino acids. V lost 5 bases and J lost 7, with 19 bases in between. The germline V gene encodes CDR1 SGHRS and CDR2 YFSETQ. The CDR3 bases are TGCGCCAGCAGGAACGAGGGACCCTTAGGGGAGCAGTACTTC. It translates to CASRNEGPLGEQYF.

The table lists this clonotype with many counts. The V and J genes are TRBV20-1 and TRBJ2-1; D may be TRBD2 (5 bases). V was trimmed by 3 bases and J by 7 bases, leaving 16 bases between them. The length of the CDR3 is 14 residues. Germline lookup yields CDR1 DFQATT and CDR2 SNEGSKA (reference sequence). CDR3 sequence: CSASIPGKANEQFF. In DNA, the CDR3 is TGCAGTGCTAGCATCCCGGGGAAGGCGAATGAGCAGTTCTTC.

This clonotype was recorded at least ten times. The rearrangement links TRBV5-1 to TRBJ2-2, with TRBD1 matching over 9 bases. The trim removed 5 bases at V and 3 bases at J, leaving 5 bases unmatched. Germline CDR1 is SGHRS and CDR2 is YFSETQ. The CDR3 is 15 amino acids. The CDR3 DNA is TGCGCCAGCAGAACGGGACAGGGTGACACCGGGGAGCTGTTTTTT. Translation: CASRTGQGDTGELFF.

DNA for the CDR3: TGCAGCGGGGGACAGGGCCTTGGAGAAGAGACCCAGTACTTC. It yields the protein CSGGQGLGEETQYF. This rearrangement joins TRBV29-1 to TRBJ2-5; 9 bases match TRBD1. The CDR3 extends over 14 amino acids. V lost 7 bases, J lost 3 bases, and 9 bases stayed unmatched. Germline V gene data show CDR1 as SQVTM and CDR2 as ANQGSEA.

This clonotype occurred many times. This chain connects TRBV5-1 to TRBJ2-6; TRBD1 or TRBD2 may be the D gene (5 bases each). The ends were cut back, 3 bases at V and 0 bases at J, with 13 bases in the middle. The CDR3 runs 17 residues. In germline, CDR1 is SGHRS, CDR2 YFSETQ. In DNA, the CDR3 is TGCGCCAGCAGCTCCCGGGACGGAAGCTCTGGGGCCAACGTCCTGACTTTC. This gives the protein CASSSRDGSSGANVLTF.

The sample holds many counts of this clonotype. The CDR3 region is CAISEGSTYEQYF. The DNA for the CDR3 is TGTGCCATCAGTGAAGGCAGTACCTACGAGCAGTACTTC. V gene TRBV10-3 combines with J gene TRBJ2-7; no clear D gene. Per the germline V gene, CDR1 is ENHRY and CDR2 is SYGVKD. The CDR3 is 13 residues long. Between the trimmed V and J ends, which lost 3 bases and 2 bases, there was a span of 8 bases.

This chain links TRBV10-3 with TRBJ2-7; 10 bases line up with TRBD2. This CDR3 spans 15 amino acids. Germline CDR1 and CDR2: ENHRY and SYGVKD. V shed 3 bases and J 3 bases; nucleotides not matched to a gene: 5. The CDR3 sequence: CAISELAGHNYEQYF. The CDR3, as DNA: TGTGCCATCAGTGAACTAGCGGGACACAACTACGAGCAGTACTTC.

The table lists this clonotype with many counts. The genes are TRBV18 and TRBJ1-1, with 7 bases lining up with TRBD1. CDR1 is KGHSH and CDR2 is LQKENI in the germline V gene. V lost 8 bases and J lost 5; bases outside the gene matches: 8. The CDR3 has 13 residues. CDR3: CASQADRATEAFF. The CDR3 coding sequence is TGTGCCAGCCAAGCAGACAGGGCTACTGAAGCTTTCTTT.

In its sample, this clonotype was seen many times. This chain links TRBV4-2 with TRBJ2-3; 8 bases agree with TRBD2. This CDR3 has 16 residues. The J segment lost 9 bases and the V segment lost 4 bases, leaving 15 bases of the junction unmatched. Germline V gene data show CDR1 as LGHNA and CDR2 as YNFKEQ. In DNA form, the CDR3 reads TGTGCCAGCAGCCCGACTCCGGGACTAGGGGGAGCGACGCAGTATTTT. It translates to CASSPTPGLGGATQYF.